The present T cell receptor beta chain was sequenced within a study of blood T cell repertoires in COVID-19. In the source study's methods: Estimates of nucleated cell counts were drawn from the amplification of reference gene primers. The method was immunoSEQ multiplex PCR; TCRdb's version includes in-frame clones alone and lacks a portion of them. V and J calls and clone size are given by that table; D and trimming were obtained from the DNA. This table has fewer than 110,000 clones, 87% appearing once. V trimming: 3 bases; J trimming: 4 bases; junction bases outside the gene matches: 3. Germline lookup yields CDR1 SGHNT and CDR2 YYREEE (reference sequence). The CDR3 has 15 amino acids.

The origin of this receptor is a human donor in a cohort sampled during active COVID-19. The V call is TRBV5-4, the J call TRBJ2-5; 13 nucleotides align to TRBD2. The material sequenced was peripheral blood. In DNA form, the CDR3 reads TGTGCCAGCAGCTCGAGGACTAGCGGGAGAGAGACCCAGTACTTC. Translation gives CASSSRTSGRETQYF.